The TCR beta chain under discussion was sequenced for a study of blood T cells in healthy people across ages (dated by TCRdb to the mid-2010s). For the study in its entirety: In model experiments, template switching captured roughly one uniquely barcoded TCR beta cDNA molecule for every two T cells. Using deep sequencing normalized with unique cDNA molecular identifiers, the study measured how TCR beta repertoire diversity changes with age. The donors were divided into four age groups: young (average around 17 years), middle-aged (roughly 40), aged (around 67) and long-lived (roughly 86). Using the same blood draw, the study looked at two additional independent replicas of 1 million unique cDNA reads for two donors, one aged 18 to 30 and the other aged 80 or older. What the authors observed across the whole study: Compared with the aged group, the long-lived group had more naive CD4+ T cells, fewer expanded clones and increased TCR diversity, a pattern suggesting age selection. Total diversity estimates from one million sequenced T cells were considered lower bounds and underestimates. The percentage of naive T cells measured by flow cytometry correlated strongly with observed TCR beta diversity. Because profiling used bulk unsorted PBMCs, naive and antigen-experienced compartments could not be compared conclusively. As age increased, observed TCR beta diversity per million T cells dropped in a roughly linear way, and a significant reduction was already evident by age about 40. Because the CMV infection status of the donors was unknown, age-related changes in expanded clonotypes may potentially have been confounded.

Receptor libraries were prepared by 5' RACE. Sequencing was carried out with an Illumina HiSeq 2500. A second roughly 7 to 11 cycle PCR used a sample-barcoded 5' primer and a J-beta primer mix. Each TCR beta cDNA molecule received a unique molecular identifier from a template-switch 5' adaptor carrying 12 random nucleotides. At least 2.5 million CDR3-containing paired-end reads were obtained from each sample. First-strand cDNA synthesis was performed from all RNA using the Mint cDNA synthesis kit, with priming by a TRBC-specific oligonucleotide. Following uracil-DNA glycosylase treatment, a first 18-cycle PCR with universal primers M1SS and BC2_uni_R was performed on all cDNA. In the paper's pipeline: For normalization, 1 million high-quality reads were randomly selected from each sample, with every read carrying a distinct molecular identifier. Instead of being binned into consensus sequences, reads that shared molecular identifiers were thrown out. MiTCR, with a Q25 quality threshold and the strictest error-elimination algorithm, was used for CDR3 identification, clonotype clustering and error correction. A nonparametric unseen species model with Euler transformation was used to estimate a lower bound on total TCR beta diversity. The raw public data were reprocessed by TCRdb itself: fastp quality trimming at Q25, MiXCR clonotype calling, in-frame beta chains only. Records with the same CDR3 protein are collapsed into one entry carrying the most frequent genes and DNA. These V and J calls originate from TCRdb's pipeline instead of the authors' own analysis. Here the sample has a few hundred thousand distinct CDR3 sequences; roughly a quarter occur a single time. Jointly, the top ten make up 3.6% of the sample.

This clonotype showed up just a few times. Its antigen is still unknown. Per-nucleotide qualities are absent, and no much larger clonotype sits a single base away. Systemically healthy Caucasian individuals from Russia, about 38 in total and aged roughly 6 to 90 years, were included as donors. Around 10 milliliters of peripheral blood were collected from each donor into EDTA-treated Vacutainer tubes. Ficoll-Paque density-gradient centrifugation was used to isolate PBMCs, with at least 6 million obtained per sample. Trizol reagent was used to extract total RNA from the PBMCs, yielding at least 5.5 micrograms per sample. The percentages of naive CD45RAhigh/CD27high T cells were determined by flow cytometry on a PBMC aliquot from every donor. Reading from cysteine to phenylalanine, the CDR3 counts 15 amino acids. Only the CDR3 portion is preserved as DNA: 45 bases, with reading frame beginning at the first base. In the germline V gene, CDR1 corresponds to SNHLY and CDR2 to FYNNEI. The V and J ends are trimmed by 6 bases and 3 bases, leaving 17 bases between them.

These data also featured in a second study, about T cells of mothers and their children. The second study reports: Donors were nine systemically healthy Caucasian individuals: three mothers and their six children. cDNA synthesis used all of the extracted RNA, with roughly 1.6 ug of RNA in each 15 ul reaction. In the second PCR, the M1S primer introduced both the sample barcodes and 2-4 random nucleotides. Over 8.5 million TCR beta CDR3 reads came from each mother, compared with some 3.1 million reads from each child. TCR recombination output is similarly shaped by thymic selection in related and unrelated pairs, with a minor effect exerted by inherited differences. Normalized repertoire overlap in related mother-child pairs was always slightly higher than in unrelated mother-child pairs, but the difference was never significant. No persistent microchimeric T cell clones were found, with a detection sensitivity of approximately 100 clones per million clonotypes. Deep NGS was used in the study to compare the TCR beta repertoires of mothers and children and to look for features that separate related mother-child pairs from unrelated individuals. Mothers averaged about 40 +/- 4 years of age and children averaged about 10 +/- 4 years. After adapter ligation with NEBNext reagents, the libraries were sequenced on Illumina HiSeq 2000 with 100+100 nt paired-end reads. Mother and child libraries were prepared a month apart and sequenced in separate runs to prevent cross-contamination. For each donor, somewhere between roughly 450,000 and 2,100,000 distinct TCR beta clonotypes were identified. Naive TCR beta clonotypes were estimated from low-frequency clonotypes matched to each donor's FACS-determined naive share, without sorting.

The source material was blood. This sequence uses TRBV2 and TRBJ1-2; the D gene is perhaps TRBD1, from 5 matching bases. The TCR sequence derives from a boy younger than 10 in good health. The CDR3 region: CASSLEGWGDYGYTF. The nucleotides read TGTGCCAGCAGCCTCGAAGGATGGGGGGACTATGGCTACACCTTC.